The rows below give T cell receptor beta chains drawn from one sample of a study of blood T cell repertoires in COVID-19. Profiled with immunoSEQ multiplex PCR; TCRdb holds only in-frame clones, not every one. Counted here are some 250,000 clones, about four fifths occurring once; the ten biggest clones make up 7.5%. Sequencing was performed on peripheral blood. These receptors originate from a woman of 80 years or more with COVID-19, enrolled during active disease. Both conserved end residues are part of each CDR3. Fields, in order: D gene, clone size, J gene, V gene, CDR3 DNA, CDR3 protein. D genes are given only for firm matches. Clone sizes are given selectively: once, few, many, or a class where the clone is expanded.

>.|few|TRBJ1-1|TRBV30
TGTGCCTGGAGAAGTGTCGGGAACACTGAAGCTTTCTTT
CAWRSVGNTEAFF
>TRBD2|.|TRBJ2-7|TRBV19
TGTGCCAGTAGTACAACTAGCGGGAGGGCCTACGAGCAGTACTTC
CASSTTSGRAYEQYF
>.|.|TRBJ2-7|TRBV12-3/TRBV12-4
TGTGCCAGCAGTTCGGGGACCTACGAGCAGTACTTC
CASSSGTYEQYF
>.|.|TRBJ1-2|TRBV5-1
TGCGCCAGCAGCTTGGGTTCCCCGGGGGGCTACACCTTC
CASSLGSPGGYTF
>.|.|TRBJ1-5|TRBV2
TGTGCCAGCAAGGACAGAAGCAATCAGCCCCAGCATTTT
CASKDRSNQPQHF
>.|few|TRBJ1-1|TRBV7-3
TGTGCCAGCAGCGTGACAGGTGGGAGCACTGAAGCTTTCTTT
CASSVTGGSTEAFF
>.|few|TRBJ1-6|TRBV11-2
TGTGCCAGCAGCAAGACAGGCTTAAATTCACCCCTCCACTTT
CASSKTGLNSPLHF
>.|.|TRBJ2-5|TRBV12-3/TRBV12-4
TGTGCCAGCAGATTCGAAGAGACCCAGTACTTC
CASRFEETQYF
>.|.|TRBJ2-1|TRBV6-1
TGTGCCAGCAGTGAACGGTTTGCGGGTGCCCGAGGTTTGTTCTTC
CASSERFAGARGLFF
>.|.|TRBJ1-1|TRBV27
TGTGCCACCCGACGGGTCGGGGACACTGAAGCTTTCTTT
CATRRVGDTEAFF
>.|.|TRBJ1-5|TRBV19
TGTGCCAGTAGTATAGATCTAGTACAGCCCCAGCATTTT
CASSIDLVQPQHF
>.|.|TRBJ1-5|TRBV30
TGTGCCTGGAACGCCGAAGCAAATCAGCCCCAGCATTTT
CAWNAEANQPQHF
>TRBD1|.|TRBJ1-2|TRBV19
TGTGCCAGTAGTCCTAATCTCGGGACAGGGGTCGGCTACACCTTC
CASSPNLGTGVGYTF
>.|few|TRBJ1-1|TRBV2
TGTGCCAGCAGTGAAGAGGGCGGGGGGCGGAACACTGAAGCTTTCTTT
CASSEEGGGRNTEAFF
>.|once|TRBJ2-3|TRBV5-4
TGTGCCAGCAGCTTGGCGGGGGTAACAGATACGCAGTATTTT
CASSLAGVTDTQYF
>.|few|TRBJ2-1|TRBV5-4
TGTGCCAGCAGCTTGGGCCAGCGTAATGAGCAGTTCTTC
CASSLGQRNEQFF
>TRBD2|.|TRBJ2-5|TRBV4-2
TGTGCCAGCAGCCAAGGAGAGTCGGCGGGGGACCAAGAGACCCAGTACTTC
CASSQGESAGDQETQYF
>.|.|TRBJ2-1|TRBV18
TGTGCCAGCTCACCGTCTCAGGGAAATGAGCAGTTCTTC
CASSPSQGNEQFF
>.|.|TRBJ1-1|TRBV2
TGTGCCAGCACCTATCCGGGGGAAGCTTTCTTT
CASTYPGEAFF
>TRBD1|.|TRBJ1-6|TRBV27
TGTGCCAGCAGTTTTTGGCGAAGGGACAGGAATTCACCCCTCCACTTT
CASSFWRRDRNSPLHF
>TRBD1|.|TRBJ1-3|TRBV6-5
TGTGCCAGCATCCCAGGGGGTGCTGGAAACACCATATATTTT
CASIPGGAGNTIYF
>.|.|TRBJ1-4|TRBV5-1
TGCGCCAGCAGCGACCCAGGGTCAACTAATGAAAAACTGTTTTTT
CASSDPGSTNEKLFF
>.|.|TRBJ1-4|TRBV28
TGTGCCAGCAGGAGGGGACACGGAAATGAAAAACTGTTTTTT
CASRRGHGNEKLFF
>.|.|TRBJ2-6|TRBV18
TGTGCCAGCTCACCAGGGGGGGCAACTGGGGCCAACGTCCTGACTTTC
CASSPGGATGANVLTF
>TRBD1|.|TRBJ1-2|TRBV6-5
TGTGCCAGCAGTAACATGGGACAGATCTATGGCTACACCTTC
CASSNMGQIYGYTF
>TRBD1|.|TRBJ1-2|TRBV5-7
TGTGCCAGCAGCTTGGCGCCGGACAGGGACTATGGCTACACCTTC
CASSLAPDRDYGYTF
>TRBD2|few|TRBJ2-3|TRBV19
TGTGCCAGTACGTGGGGGGGTAGGCAGTATTTT
CASTWGGRQYF
>.|.|TRBJ1-2|TRBV28
TGTGCCAGCAGGCGAGGACAGCTGGATGGCTACACCTTC
CASRRGQLDGYTF
>TRBD1|few|TRBJ1-5|TRBV19
TGTGCCAGTAGTATCCGGACAGGGTCAAGCAATCAGCCCCAGCATTTT
CASSIRTGSSNQPQHF
>TRBD1|.|TRBJ1-2|TRBV18
TGTGCCAGCTCCCTAGGACAGGCTCAAAACTATGGCTACACCTTC
CASSLGQAQNYGYTF
>.|.|TRBJ1-1|TRBV11-2
TGTGCCAGCAGGGGCAGGGTGAACACTGAAGCTTTCTTT
CASRGRVNTEAFF
>TRBD1|once|TRBJ2-7|TRBV19
TGTGCCAGTACCCAACGGACAGGGACCGAGCAGTACTTC
CASTQRTGTEQYF
>.|.|TRBJ2-6|TRBV6-5
TGTGCCAGCAACTCCAGGGGGGCTGGGGCCAACGTCCTGACTTTC
CASNSRGAGANVLTF
>.|.|TRBJ1-1|TRBV6-2/TRBV6-3
TGTGCCAGCAGTTACTCAGGGGGGGTAACTGAAGCTTTCTTT
CASSYSGGVTEAFF
>.|.|TRBJ1-6|TRBV5-6
TGTGCCAGCAGCTTTGGTCAACTCTATAATTCACCCCTCCACTTT
CASSFGQLYNSPLHF
>.|few|TRBJ1-2|TRBV7-3
TGTGCCAGCAGCTTAGAAGGGAGCGGTGGCTACACCTTC
CASSLEGSGGYTF
>.|once|TRBJ1-3|TRBV7-8
TGTGCCAGCAGCCCCGGGACATTGACCACCTACACCATATATTTT
CASSPGTLTTYTIYF
>.|.|TRBJ2-1|TRBV7-9
TGTGCCAGCAGCCCCCCGACTGAGAAGCAGTTCTTC
CASSPPTEKQFF
>.|.|TRBJ1-4|TRBV7-9
TGTGCCAGCAGTTCCATTGCAACTAATGAAAAACTGTTTTTT
CASSSIATNEKLFF
>.|.|TRBJ1-4|TRBV2
TGTGCCAGCAGTGAAGCCAGTGAAAAACTGTTTTTT
CASSEASEKLFF
>TRBD2|.|TRBJ2-3|TRBV7-3
TGTGCCAGCAGCTCCCCCAGAACTAGCGGGAGGGCCGGAGATACGCAGTATTTT
CASSSPRTSGRAGDTQYF
>.|.|TRBJ1-6|TRBV25-1
TGTGCCAGCAGTGAAAGGGGGAACCTGGATTCACCCCTCCACTTT
CASSERGNLDSPLHF
>TRBD1|.|TRBJ1-1|TRBV18
TGTGCCAGCTCACCACCCCCGGGACAGGGTCGGACTGAAGCTTTCTTT
CASSPPPGQGRTEAFF
>.|few|TRBJ2-7|TRBV21-1
TGTGCCAGCAGCAAAGGGAAGACAGGGAACCTCTCCTACGAGCAGTACTTC
CASSKGKTGNLSYEQYF
>.|.|TRBJ1-1|TRBV6-5
TGTGCCAGCAGTTCATTAGTTGAAGCTTTCTTT
CASSSLVEAFF
>.|.|TRBJ1-3|TRBV24-1
TGTGCCACCGCGCACCATAACAGGGTGTTCTCTGGAAACACCATATATTTT
CATAHHNRVFSGNTIYF
>.|few|TRBJ2-5|TRBV2
TGTGCCAGCAACGTTCTGGGCGGGAAGCAAGAGACCCAGTACTTC
CASNVLGGKQETQYF
>.|.|TRBJ2-7|TRBV15
TGTGCCACCAGCGCCAGACTAGGGGGGGACGAGCAGTACTTC
CATSARLGGDEQYF
>TRBD1|.|TRBJ2-1|TRBV20-1
TGCAGTGCTAGTGGGACAGGGGGCTACAATGAGCAGTTCTTC
CSASGTGGYNEQFF
>.|.|TRBJ2-4|TRBV5-6
TGTGCCAGCAGCTTGTGGGGCCGTCTTGAAGTCAAAAACATTCAGTACTTC
CASSLWGRLEVKNIQYF